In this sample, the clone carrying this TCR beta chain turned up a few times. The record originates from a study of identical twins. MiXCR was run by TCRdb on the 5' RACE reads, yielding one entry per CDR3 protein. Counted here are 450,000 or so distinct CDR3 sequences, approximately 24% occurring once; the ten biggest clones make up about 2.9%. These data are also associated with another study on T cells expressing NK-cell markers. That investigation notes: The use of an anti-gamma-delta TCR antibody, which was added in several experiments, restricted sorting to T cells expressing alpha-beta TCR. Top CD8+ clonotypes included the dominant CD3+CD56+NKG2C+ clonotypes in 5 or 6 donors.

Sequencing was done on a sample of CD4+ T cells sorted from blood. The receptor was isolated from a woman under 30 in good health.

CDR3 residues: CAGTSGTNTGELFF. DNA for the CDR3: TGCGCCGGGACTAGCGGAACGAACACCGGGGAGCTGTTTTTT. J is TRBJ2-2 and V is TRBV4-1; 11 nucleotides agree with TRBD2. The J segment lost 0 bases and the V segment lost 11 bases, leaving 2 bases of the junction unmatched. The CDR3 sequence is 14 residues long. Germline V gives CDR1 MGHRA, CDR2 YSYEKL.